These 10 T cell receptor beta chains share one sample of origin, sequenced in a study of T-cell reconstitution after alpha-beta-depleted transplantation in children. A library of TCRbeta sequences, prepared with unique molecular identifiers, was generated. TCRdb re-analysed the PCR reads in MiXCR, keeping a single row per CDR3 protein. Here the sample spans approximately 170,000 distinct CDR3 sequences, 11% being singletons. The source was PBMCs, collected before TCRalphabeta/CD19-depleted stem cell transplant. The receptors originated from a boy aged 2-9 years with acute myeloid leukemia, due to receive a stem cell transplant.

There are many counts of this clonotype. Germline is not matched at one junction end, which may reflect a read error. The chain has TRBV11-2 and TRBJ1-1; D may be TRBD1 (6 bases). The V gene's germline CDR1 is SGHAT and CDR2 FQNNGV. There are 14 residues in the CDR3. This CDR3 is CASRRDTLNTEVFF. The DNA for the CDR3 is TGTGCCAGCAGGAGGGACACTTTGAACACTGAAGTTTTCTTT.

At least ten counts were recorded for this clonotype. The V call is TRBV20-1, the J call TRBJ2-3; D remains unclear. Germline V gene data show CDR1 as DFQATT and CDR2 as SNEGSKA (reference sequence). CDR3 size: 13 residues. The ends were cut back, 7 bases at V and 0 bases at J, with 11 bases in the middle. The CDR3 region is CSVAGTSTDTQYF. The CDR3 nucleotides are TGCAGTGTCGCAGGCACCAGCACAGATACGCAGTATTTT.

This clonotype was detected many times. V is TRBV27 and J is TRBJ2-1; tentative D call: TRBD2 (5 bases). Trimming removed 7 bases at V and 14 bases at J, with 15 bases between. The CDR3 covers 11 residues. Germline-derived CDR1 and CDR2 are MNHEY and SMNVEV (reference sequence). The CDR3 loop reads CASKGARAEFF. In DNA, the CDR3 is TGTGCCAGCAAGGGAGCGCGGGCGGAGTTCTTC.

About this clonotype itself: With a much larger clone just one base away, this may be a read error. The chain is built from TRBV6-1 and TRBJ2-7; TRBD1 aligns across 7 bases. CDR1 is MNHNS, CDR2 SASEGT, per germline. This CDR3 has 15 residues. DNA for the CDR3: TGTACCAGCAGCCGGGACAGATCTAGTACCTACGAGCAGTACTTC. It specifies CTSSRDRSSTYEQYF.

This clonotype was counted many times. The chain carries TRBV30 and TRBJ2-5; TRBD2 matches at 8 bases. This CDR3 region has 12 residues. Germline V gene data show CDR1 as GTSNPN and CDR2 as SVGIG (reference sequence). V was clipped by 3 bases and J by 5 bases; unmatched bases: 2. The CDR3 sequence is CAWRREVETQYF. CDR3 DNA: TGTGCCTGGAGGCGGGAGGTGGAGACCCAGTACTTC.

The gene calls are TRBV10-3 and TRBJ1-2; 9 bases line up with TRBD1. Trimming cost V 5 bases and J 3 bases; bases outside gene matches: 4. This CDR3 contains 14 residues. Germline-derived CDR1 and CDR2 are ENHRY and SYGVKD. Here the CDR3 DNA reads TGTGCCATCAGTACAGGGGGCCTGTACTATGGCTACACCTTC. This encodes CAISTGGLYYGYTF.

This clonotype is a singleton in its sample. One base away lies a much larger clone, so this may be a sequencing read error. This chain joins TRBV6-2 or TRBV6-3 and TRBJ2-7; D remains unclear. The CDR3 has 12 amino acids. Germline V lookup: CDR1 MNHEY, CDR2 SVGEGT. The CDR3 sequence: CAISYSFYEQYF. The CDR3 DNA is TGTGCCATCAGTTACTCTTTTTACGAGCAGTACTTC.

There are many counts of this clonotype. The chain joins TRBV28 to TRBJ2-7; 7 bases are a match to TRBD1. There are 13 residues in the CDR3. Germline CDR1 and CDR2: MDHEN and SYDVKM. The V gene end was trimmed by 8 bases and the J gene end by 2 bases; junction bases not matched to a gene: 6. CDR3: CASLRDSTYEQYF. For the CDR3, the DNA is TGTGCCAGCCTAAGGGACAGCACCTACGAGCAGTACTTC.

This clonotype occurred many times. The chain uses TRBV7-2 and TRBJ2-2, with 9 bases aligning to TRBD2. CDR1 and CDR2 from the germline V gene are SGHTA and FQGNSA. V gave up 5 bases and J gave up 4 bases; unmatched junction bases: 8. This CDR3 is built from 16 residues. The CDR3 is CASSVRGGASTGELFF. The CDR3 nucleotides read TGTGCCAGCAGCGTTCGCGGGGGGGCGAGCACCGGGGAGCTGTTTTTT.

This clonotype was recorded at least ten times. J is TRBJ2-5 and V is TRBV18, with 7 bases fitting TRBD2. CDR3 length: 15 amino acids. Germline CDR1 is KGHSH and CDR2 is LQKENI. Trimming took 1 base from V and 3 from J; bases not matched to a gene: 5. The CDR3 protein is CASSPLGGPKETQYF. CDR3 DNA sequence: TGTGCCAGCTCACCACTGGGAGGGCCGAAAGAGACCCAGTACTTC.